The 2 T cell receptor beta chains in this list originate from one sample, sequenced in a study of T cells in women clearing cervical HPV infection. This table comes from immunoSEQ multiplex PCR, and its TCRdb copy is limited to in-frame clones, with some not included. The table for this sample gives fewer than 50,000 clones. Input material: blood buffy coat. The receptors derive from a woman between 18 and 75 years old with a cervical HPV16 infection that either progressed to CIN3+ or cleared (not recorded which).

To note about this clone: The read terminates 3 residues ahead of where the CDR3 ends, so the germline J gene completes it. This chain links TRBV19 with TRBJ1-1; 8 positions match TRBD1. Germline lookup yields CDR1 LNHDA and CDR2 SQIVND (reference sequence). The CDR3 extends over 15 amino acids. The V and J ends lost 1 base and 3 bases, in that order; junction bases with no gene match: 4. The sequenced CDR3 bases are TGTGCCAGTAGTATAGGGACAGGGTTGTACACTGAA. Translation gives CASSIGTGLYTE. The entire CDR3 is CASSIGTGLYTEAFF. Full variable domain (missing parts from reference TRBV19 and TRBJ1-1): DGGITQSPKYLFRKEGQNVTLSCEQNLNHDAMYWYRQDPGQGLRLIYYSQIVNDFQKGDIAEGYSVSREKKESFPLTVTSAQKNPTAFYLCASSIGTGLYTEAFFGQGTRLTVV.

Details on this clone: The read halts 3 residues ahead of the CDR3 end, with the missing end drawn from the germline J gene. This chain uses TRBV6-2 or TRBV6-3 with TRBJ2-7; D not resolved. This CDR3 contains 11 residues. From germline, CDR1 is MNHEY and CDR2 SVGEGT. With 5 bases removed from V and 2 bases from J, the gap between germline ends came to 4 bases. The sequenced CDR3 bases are TGTGCCAGCAGTCAGGCCTACGAG. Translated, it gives CASSQAYE. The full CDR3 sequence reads CASSQAYEQYF.